The table lists the clone carrying this TCR beta chain with a count of one. This CDR3 has 16 residues. The V and J ends lost 5 bases and 1 base respectively, with 17 bases between them. Germline CDR1 reads LNHDA; CDR2 reads SQIVND (reference sequence). CD4+ cells underwent separation, giving CD45RA+ naive and CD45RA-negative memory subsets. Assay execution proceeded at the deep level. Splitting of each subset's genomic DNA was done evenly across several immunoSEQ plates. Assay: immunoSEQ multiplex PCR; the TCRdb copy retains only in-frame clones and omits some. The sample carries approximately 530,000 clones, approximately 95% recorded once. These data belong to a study of shared clonotypes between healthy human individuals.

This TCR was recovered from a woman between 25 and 40 years old in good health. Sequences were obtained from naive CD4+ T cells sorted from blood. Subset described: CD45RA+ positively selected. The chain couples TRBV19 to TRBJ1-1, with D possibly TRBD1 on 6 matching bases. The CDR3 coding sequence is TGTGCCAGTAGTCCGAGAGGGGGACGGAAGAACACTGAAGCTTTCTTT. Translation: CASSPRGGRKNTEAFF. The full variable domain, its missing parts supplied by reference TRBV19 and TRBJ1-1, is DGGITQSPKYLFRKEGQNVTLSCEQNLNHDAMYWYRQDPGQGLRLIYYSQIVNDFQKGDIAEGYSVSREKKESFPLTVTSAQKNPTAFYLCASSPRGGRKNTEAFFGQGTRLTVV.